This T cell receptor beta chain originates from a study of blood T cell repertoires in COVID-19. As handled by the study authors: Researchers report that nucleated cell counts were estimated from reference gene primer amplification. The protocol was immunoSEQ multiplex PCR, while the TCRdb copy is restricted to in-frame clones and leaves out a portion. From that table come the V and J calls and clone size; the DNA was used to work out D and trimming. The sample lists over 200,000 clones; around four fifths were seen once. V was pared by 7 bases and J by 4 bases, with 7 bases between. Per the germline V gene, CDR1 is SGHAT and CDR2 is FQNNGV. This CDR3 is 11 amino acids long.

This TCR came from a woman aged 65 to 85 with active or convalescent COVID-19. The J gene is TRBJ1-1, the V gene TRBV11-2; D uncertain. Material for sequencing was peripheral blood. In DNA form, the CDR3 reads TGTGCCAGCAAGGAGGTCACTGAAGCTTTCTTT. Translation: CASKEVTEAFF.